The text below deals with one T cell receptor (beta chain). This entry comes from a study of blood T cell repertoires in COVID-19. The germline V gene encodes CDR1 MNHNY and CDR2 SVGAGI (reference sequence). The CDR3 length is 14 residues. The V end lost 0 bases, the J end lost 8 bases, and 11 bases lay between the germline ends. Some clones are missing from TCRdb's copy, which holds only in-frame ones; the method was immunoSEQ multiplex PCR. The sample lists more than 110,000 clones, approximately 87% occurring once. This TCR was recovered from a woman aged 40 to 55 with acute or convalescent COVID-19. Sample: peripheral blood. The chain recombines TRBV6-6 with TRBJ1-5; unclear D gene. CDR3 nucleotides: TGTGCCAGCAGTTACTCCGAAGGGAGAGAGCCCCAGCATTTT. Amino acid sequence: CASSYSEGREPQHF.